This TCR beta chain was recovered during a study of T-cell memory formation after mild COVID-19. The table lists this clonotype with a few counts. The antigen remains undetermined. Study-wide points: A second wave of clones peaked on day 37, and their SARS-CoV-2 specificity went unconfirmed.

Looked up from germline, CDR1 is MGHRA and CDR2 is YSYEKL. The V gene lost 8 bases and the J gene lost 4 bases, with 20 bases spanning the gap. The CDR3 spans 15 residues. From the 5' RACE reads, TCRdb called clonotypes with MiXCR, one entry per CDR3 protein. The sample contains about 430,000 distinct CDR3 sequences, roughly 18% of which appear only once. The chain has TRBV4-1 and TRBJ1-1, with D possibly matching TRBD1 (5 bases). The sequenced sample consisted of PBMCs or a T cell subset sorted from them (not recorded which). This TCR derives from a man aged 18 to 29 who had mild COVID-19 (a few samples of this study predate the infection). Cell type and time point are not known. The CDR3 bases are TGCGCCAGCGCGCCTAGAGTAGGGGTGATCACTGAAGCTTTCTTT. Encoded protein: CASAPRVGVITEAFF.